Listed below are T cell receptor beta chains from one sample, sequenced in a study of T cell clonotyping in hematopoietic cell transplantation. The method was immunoSEQ multiplex PCR; TCRdb's version includes in-frame clones alone and lacks a portion of them. The table lists roughly 15,000 clones, 94% of them singletons. Sample: PBMCs, taken 30 days after allogeneic stem cell transplant. All receptors derive from a male patient between 60 and 69 years old who had an allogeneic stem cell transplant from an unrelated donor, so the T cells may come from the graft donor. Some clones in this sample may be carry-over from other donors' samples. Each CDR3 is given with its conserved first and last residue. A D gene is named only where the DNA matches it firmly. The size entry is marked missing in some rows and otherwise reads once, few, many or a size class.

j_gene | d_gene | abundance | v_gene | CDR3nt | CDR3aa
TRBJ2-7 | TRBD2 | - | TRBV5-6 | TGTGCCAGCAGCTTGCTTGGACTAGCGGGTCACGAGCAGTACTTC | CASSLLGLAGHEQYF
TRBJ1-5 | TRBD1 | - | TRBV19 | TGTGCCAGTAGTAGGACAGGGGAGATGCCCCAGCATTTT | CASSRTGEMPQHF
TRBJ1-3 | - | - | TRBV7-2 | TGTGCCAGCAGCTTGTATTCAACGGGTACCGCTGGAAACACCATATATTTT | CASSLYSTGTAGNTIYF
TRBJ2-3 | TRBD2 | - | TRBV5-1 | TGCGCCAGCAGCTTCACTAGCGGGAGGGGCACAGATACGCAGTATTTT | CASSFTSGRGTDTQYF
TRBJ2-7 | - | - | TRBV11-2 | TGTGCCAGCAGCTTATCATGGGGGGCGGGTGAGCAGTACTTC | CASSLSWGAGEQYF
TRBJ1-2 | - | - | TRBV9 | TGTGCCAGCAGCGGGACCTCAGGACCTTATGGCTACACCTTC | CASSGTSGPYGYTF
TRBJ2-1 | - | - | TRBV7-3 | TGTGCCAGCGGCCCGACAAGGAACAATGAGCAGTTCTTC | CASGPTRNNEQFF
TRBJ1-1 | - | - | TRBV5-1 | TGCGCCAGCAGCTTGATACAGGGTGGCACTGAAGCTTTCTTT | CASSLIQGGTEAFF
TRBJ2-4 | TRBD1 | - | TRBV6-5 | TGTGCCAGCAGTCGGGACAGGGCCAAAAACATTCAGTACTTC | CASSRDRAKNIQYF
TRBJ1-5 | - | - | TRBV2 | TGTGCCAGCAGTACAGGGTATCAGCCCCAGCATTTT | CASSTGYQPQHF
TRBJ1-4 | - | - | TRBV4-3 | TGCGCCAGCAGCCACGGCCGCCGGGGGGGGAATGAAAAACTGTTTTTT | CASSHGRRGGNEKLFF
TRBJ2-3 | - | - | TRBV11-1 | TGTGCCAGCAGCTTGTCTGCAGATAAGGATACGCAGTATTTT | CASSLSADKDTQYF
TRBJ2-7 | - | - | TRBV5-4 | TGTGCCAGCAGCTTAGGGACTGCAACCTACGAGCAGTACTTC | CASSLGTATYEQYF
TRBJ1-4 | - | - | TRBV19 | TGTGCCAGTAGTATAGCCCCGGGGCGAAATGAAAAACTGTTTTTT | CASSIAPGRNEKLFF
TRBJ1-4 | TRBD1 | - | TRBV7-2 | TGTGCCAGCAGCTTCGGACAGGGGATACAGGAAAAACTGTTTTTT | CASSFGQGIQEKLFF
TRBJ2-1 | TRBD1 | - | TRBV6-1 | TGTGCCAGCACCGGGACAGCCCTGTATGAGCAGTTCTTC | CASTGTALYEQFF
TRBJ2-7 | - | - | TRBV4-3 | TGCGCCAGCAGCCAAGTATATCGATCCTACGAGCAGTACTTC | CASSQVYRSYEQYF
TRBJ2-2 | - | once | TRBV9 | TGTGCCAGCAGCGTAGCCACCGGGGAGCTGTTTTTT | CASSVATGELFF
TRBJ1-4 | - | - | TRBV4-3 | TGCGCCAGCAGCCAACAAGAAGGAAAACTGTTTTTT | CASSQQEGKLFF
TRBJ2-2 | TRBD1 | - | TRBV7-2 | TGTGCCAGCAGCTTAGACAGGGGGAACACCGGGGAGCTGTTTTTT | CASSLDRGNTGELFF
TRBJ2-3 | TRBD2 | - | TRBV14 | TGTGCCAGCAGCCAAGATTTTGAGCTAGCGGGGGCAGGGGATACGCAGTATTTT | CASSQDFELAGAGDTQYF
TRBJ2-1 | - | - | TRBV11-3 | TGTGCCAGCAGCTTAGGTGGGGCCGATAATCGATACAATGAGCAGTTCTTC | CASSLGGADNRYNEQFF
TRBJ1-2 | TRBD1 | - | TRBV28 | TGTGCCAGCAGTTTATCCGGGACAGGGAATTACTATGGCTACACCTTC | CASSLSGTGNYYGYTF
TRBJ2-1 | - | - | TRBV30 | TGTGCCGCCGGGGCCTTTTTCAATGAGCAGTTCTTC | CAAGAFFNEQFF
TRBJ1-5 | TRBD1 | - | TRBV7-9 | TGTGCCAGCAGCATACAGGGGGCAGGTCAGCCCCAGCATTTT | CASSIQGAGQPQHF
TRBJ2-7 | - | - | TRBV28 | TGTGCCAGCAGTTTAGGCGACTACGAGCAGTACTTC | CASSLGDYEQYF
TRBJ1-3 | - | once | TRBV7-9 | TGTGCCAGCAGCCCAGGGTCTGGAAACACCATATATTTT | CASSPGSGNTIYF
TRBJ2-7 | TRBD2 | - | TRBV11-2 | TGTGCCAGCAGCTTAGATGGACTAGCGGCCTACGAGCAGTACTTC | CASSLDGLAAYEQYF
TRBJ1-4 | - | - | TRBV11-2 | TGTGCCAGCAGCTCATCAGGTTTACACGAAAAACTGTTTTTT | CASSSSGLHEKLFF
TRBJ1-1 | - | - | TRBV19 | TGTGCCAGTAGTCCGACTCCCACAGGGATTTCTGAAGCTTTCTTT | CASSPTPTGISEAFF
TRBJ2-1 | - | - | TRBV18 | TGTGCCAGCTCGCGACTAGTTCGAGGCGATGAGCAGTTCTTC | CASSRLVRGDEQFF
TRBJ2-7 | - | - | TRBV5-1 | TGCGCCAGCAGCTTGGAGCCGAAAAACATCTACGAGCAGTACTTC | CASSLEPKNIYEQYF
TRBJ2-7 | TRBD1 | once | TRBV15 | TGTGCCACCAGCAGAGATAGGACAGGGACGGGCGAGCAGTACTTC | CATSRDRTGTGEQYF
TRBJ1-5 | - | - | TRBV2 | TGTGCCAGCAGTGAAACGCGTCTGGCACCCCAGCATTTT | CASSETRLAPQHF
TRBJ2-2 | - | once | TRBV27 | TGTGCCAGCAGTTTCCTGAACACCGGGGAGCTGTTTTTT | CASSFLNTGELFF
TRBJ1-5 | - | - | TRBV6-5 | TGTGCCAGCAGACAAGGGGAGAATCAGCCCCAGCATTTT | CASRQGENQPQHF
TRBJ2-7 | - | once | TRBV16 | TGTGCCAGCAGCCAACGCTTGGCAGGCGAGCAGTACTTC | CASSQRLAGEQYF
TRBJ1-2 | TRBD1 | - | TRBV6-5 | TGTGCCAGCAGCACCGGGACAGGGGTACGTGGCTACACCTTC | CASSTGTGVRGYTF
TRBJ2-6 | - | - | TRBV6-5 | TGTGCCAGCAGTTCGGCCTTCTCTGGGGCCAACGTCCTGACTTTC | CASSSAFSGANVLTF
TRBJ2-1 | TRBD2 | - | TRBV29-1 | TGCAGCGTTGATCCGGGAGGTGAGCAGTTCTTC | CSVDPGGEQFF
TRBJ2-7 | - | - | TRBV7-2 | TGTGCCAGCAGCCCTGGGGTGACAGGACAACAGCAGTACTTC | CASSPGVTGQQQYF
TRBJ2-2 | - | - | TRBV5-5 | TGTGCCAGCACGATGGGGGGATCAGTGACCGGGGAGCTGTTTTTT | CASTMGGSVTGELFF
TRBJ2-2 | TRBD2 | - | TRBV9 | TGTGCCAGCAGCGTCGGGACTAGCGGGGGCACCGGGGAGCTGTTTTTT | CASSVGTSGGTGELFF
TRBJ1-6 | - | - | TRBV5-4 | TGTGCCAGCAGCTTGGGTGGCAGGGATGGCTCACCCCTCCACTTT | CASSLGGRDGSPLHF
TRBJ2-7 | - | - | TRBV4-3 | TGCGCCAGCAGCCAAGATCACGGACCCCTTTACTCCTACGAGCAGTACTTC | CASSQDHGPLYSYEQYF
TRBJ2-3 | TRBD1 | - | TRBV27 | TGTGCCACCTCCCGGGACAGGGGGCGCGAGGGCGCAGATACGCAGTATTTT | CATSRDRGREGADTQYF
TRBJ2-2 | TRBD2 | - | TRBV4-3 | TGCGCCAGCAGCCCCGGGACTACAAACACCGGGGAGCTGTTTTTT | CASSPGTTNTGELFF
TRBJ2-7 | - | - | TRBV4-1 | TGCGCCAGCAGCCAAGAAGGAGGGACAGCCTACGAGCAGTACTTC | CASSQEGGTAYEQYF
TRBJ1-2 | TRBD1 | - | TRBV19 | TGTGCCAGTAGTCCCCGGACAGGGCAGGACTATGGCTACACCTTC | CASSPRTGQDYGYTF
TRBJ2-3 | - | - | TRBV2 | TGTGCCAGCAGTTCAGGGGCAGATACGCAGTATTTT | CASSSGADTQYF
TRBJ1-2 | - | - | TRBV5-8 | TGTGCCAGCAGCTTAGGTAATCCAAGCTTCTATGGCTACACCTTC | CASSLGNPSFYGYTF
TRBJ1-5 | - | - | TRBV30 | TGTGCCTGGAGTGTAGATGACGCACAACAGGGCGGCAATCAGCCCCAGCATTTT | CAWSVDDAQQGGNQPQHF
TRBJ1-5 | TRBD1 | - | TRBV7-9 | TGTGCCAGCAGCTTAGTCATTAGGGACAGATATAGCAATCAGCCCCAGCATTTT | CASSLVIRDRYSNQPQHF
TRBJ1-2 | - | - | TRBV18 | TGTGCCAGCTCACCGTTATCAGAGACATTGAACTATGGCTACACCTTC | CASSPLSETLNYGYTF
TRBJ2-3 | TRBD2 | - | TRBV5-6 | TGTGCCAGCAGCAAGGGACTAGCGGGTTATACGCAGTATTTT | CASSKGLAGYTQYF
TRBJ2-5 | - | once | TRBV6-5 | TGTGCCAGCAGTTACCAGAAATCCAGGTGGGAGACCCAGTACTTC | CASSYQKSRWETQYF
TRBJ1-2 | - | - | TRBV5-6 | TGTGCCAGCAGCTTAGACTATGGCTACACCTTC | CASSLDYGYTF